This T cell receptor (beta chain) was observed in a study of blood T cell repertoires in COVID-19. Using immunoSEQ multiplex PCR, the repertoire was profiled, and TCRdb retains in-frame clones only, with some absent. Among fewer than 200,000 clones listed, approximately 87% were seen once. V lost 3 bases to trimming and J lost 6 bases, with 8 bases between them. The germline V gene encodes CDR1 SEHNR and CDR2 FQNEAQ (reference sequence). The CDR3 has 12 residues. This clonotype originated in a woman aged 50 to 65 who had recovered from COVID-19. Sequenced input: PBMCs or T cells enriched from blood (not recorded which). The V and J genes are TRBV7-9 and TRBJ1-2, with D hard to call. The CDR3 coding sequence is TGTGCCAGCAGCTTTTCGGGGAATGGCTACACCTTC. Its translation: CASSFSGNGYTF.